This T cell receptor (beta chain) stems from a study of T cells after yellow fever vaccination. Using its own MiXCR run on the 5' RACE reads, TCRdb lists one record per CDR3 protein. The table has more than 300,000 distinct CDR3 sequences, around 6.8% seen once. This clonotype came up a few times. CDR1 and CDR2 (germline): SGHVT, SQSDAQ. V shed 2 bases and J 6 bases; nucleotides not matched to a gene: 6. The CDR3 is 16 residues long. Specimen: PBMCs, collected about 41 days after the first yellow fever vaccination. This clonotype originated in a man aged 18 to 30 who received the YFV17D yellow fever vaccine. The rearrangement links TRBV7-4 to TRBJ2-2; 10 nucleotides line up with TRBD1. CDR3 nucleotide sequence: TGTGCCAGCAGCTTATCCCCCGGGACAGGGGCCGGGGAGCTGTTTTTT. It yields the protein CASSLSPGTGAGELFF.